A single sample gave rise to the 5 T cell receptor beta chains below, sequenced in a study of shared clonotypes between healthy human individuals. Repertoires were generated with immunoSEQ multiplex PCR, while TCRdb's copy carries only in-frame clones and drops some. The sample consists of 2 million to 3 million clones, 80% to 95% of them appearing once. Sequencing was carried out using naive CD4+ T cells from PBMCs. Subset indicated: CD45RA+ positively selected. All receptors come from a man aged 18 to 35 in good health. Some clones in this sample may be carry-over from other donors' samples.

Details on this clone: This sample includes further DNA sequences coding for the same CDR3. The V call is TRBV5-1, the J call TRBJ2-2; the D gene is possibly TRBD2 (5 bases). The V end was cut by 0 bases, the J end by 5 bases, with 8 bases between. Germline V gene lookup returns CDR1 SGHRS and CDR2 YFSETQ. CDR3 length: 14 residues. CDR3 in amino acids: CASSLGPGTGELFF. The CDR3 region has the DNA TGCGCCAGCAGCTTGGGTCCGGGGACCGGGGAGCTGTTTTTT.

Concerning this clone: Other DNA sequences from this sample encode an identical CDR3 as well. The chain has TRBV7-3 and TRBJ2-1, with TRBD2 identical over 7 bases. V lost 5 bases to trimming and J lost 0 bases; unmatched junction nucleotides: 4. The CDR3 totals 15 residues. The V gene's germline CDR1 is SGHTA and CDR2 FQGTGA. CDR3: CASSLAASSYNEQFF. The DNA of the CDR3 is TGTGCCAGCAGCCTAGCGGCGAGCTCCTACAATGAGCAGTTCTTC.

This sequence joins TRBV5-1 and TRBJ2-5; perhaps TRBD1 as D (5 bases). The CDR3 totals 15 residues. CDR1 is SGHRS, CDR2 YFSETQ, per germline. V dropped 0 bases and J dropped 5 bases, with 14 bases sitting between them. The CDR3 nucleotides read TGCGCCAGCAGCTTGGCCGCGCAGGGCTGGGAGACCCAGTACTTC. The encoded protein is CASSLAAQGWETQYF.

This clone is a singleton in its sample. The chain recombines TRBV5-1 with TRBJ2-2; D not certain. This CDR3 is built from 13 residues. Germline loops: CDR1 SGHRS, CDR2 YFSETQ. Trimming stripped 2 bases from V and 6 bases from J, with 8 bases between. CDR3 DNA sequence: TGCGCCAGCAGCTTTCTAGGGCCCGGGGAGCTGTTTTTT. Protein: CASSFLGPGELFF.

The rearrangement links TRBV2 to TRBJ2-7, with D perhaps TRBD2 (6 bases). Trimming left V 7 bases short and J 2 bases short, with 15 bases between. CDR3 size: 14 residues. Germline loops: CDR1 SNHLY, CDR2 FYNNEI. CDR3 DNA sequence: TGTGCCAGCACTCCGGGACTGTCTACCTACGAGCAGTACTTC. Translating gives CASTPGLSTYEQYF. Using reference TRBV2 and TRBJ2-7 for the parts outside the CDR3, the full variable domain is EPEVTQTPSHQVTQMGQEVILRCVPISNHLYFYWYRQILGQKVEFLVSFYNNEISEKSEIFDDQFSVERPDGSNFTLKIRSTKLEDSAMYFCASTPGLSTYEQYFGPGTRLTVT.